This T cell receptor (beta chain) was found in a study of cytomegalovirus exposure and HLA in healthy donors. Study-wide results and limits: Most CMV-associated TCR beta chains appeared HLA-restricted in a later analysis. Specific recognition of CMV antigens was confirmed in vitro for three chains (all CMV-associated). Cytomegalovirus-associated TCR beta chains were listed, numbering roughly 150.

Though probably carrying unrecorded immune exposures, donors were nominally healthy at sampling. J gave up 1 base and V 0 bases, and 0 bases lay outside the gene matches. CDR1 and CDR2 from the germline V gene are KGHSH and LQKENI. The CDR3 sequence is 16 residues long. To note about this clone: The antigen is not known.

PCR used 60 Vbeta primers and 13 Jbeta primers. Sequencing used immunoSEQ multiplex PCR; TCRdb keeps in-frame clones, though not all of them. The table lists over 200,000 clones. Sequenced material: PBMCs. The chain joins TRBV18 to TRBJ2-2; the match to TRBD1 covers 9 bases. The TCR was taken from a woman aged 25 to 39 in good health and CMV-seropositive. The CDR3 DNA reads as TGTGCCAGCTCACCACCGGGACAGGGGAACACCGGGGAGCTGTTTTTT. Encoded protein: CASSPPGQGNTGELFF.